The rows below give T cell receptor beta chains drawn from one sample of a study of sequential checkpoint blockade in melanoma. Libraries were prepared by immunoSEQ multiplex PCR; TCRdb keeps only in-frame clonotypes and omits some of them. The sample lists under 25,000 clones; roughly 86% were seen once. The sample in question was CD8+ T cells sorted from blood (inferred from file names), obtained from a patient given nivolumab and ipilimumab in sequence. Receptor source: a human donor with melanoma. CDR3s include the opening cysteine and the closing phenylalanine or tryptophan. Each record gives: clone size, V gene, J gene, D gene, CDR3 DNA, CDR3 protein. D genes are given only for firm matches. Some rows have no size entry. The others give once, few or many, or a class for an expanded clone.

size: once
V: TRBV28
J: TRBJ1-3
D: TRBD1
DNA: TGTGCCAGCAGCTCCAGGGGGACAGGGAGCTCTGGAAACACCATATATTTT
CDR3: CASSSRGTGSSGNTIYF

size: -
V: TRBV4-2
J: TRBJ2-1
D: TRBD2
DNA: TGTGCCAGCAGCCAAAGATCGGGTCGGACTAGCGGGACGGTGGATGAGCAGTTCTTC
CDR3: CASSQRSGRTSGTVDEQFF

size: -
V: TRBV5-1
J: TRBJ1-4
D: TRBD1
DNA: TGCGCCAGCAGCTTCCAGGGGGCGGTTAATGAAAAACTGTTTTTT
CDR3: CASSFQGAVNEKLFF

size: -
V: TRBV18
J: TRBJ1-5
D: TRBD1
DNA: TGTGCCAGCTCACTGACAGGGATTTATCAGCCCCAGCATTTT
CDR3: CASSLTGIYQPQHF

size: -
V: TRBV29-1
J: TRBJ2-5
D: -
DNA: TGCAGCGTGGCCCCGGGGGTCGAGACCCAGTACTTC
CDR3: CSVAPGVETQYF

size: -
V: TRBV28
J: TRBJ2-4
D: TRBD2
DNA: TGTGCCAGCAGTTTTTATAGCGGGAGGACCAAAAACATTCAGTACTTC
CDR3: CASSFYSGRTKNIQYF

size: few
V: TRBV6-5
J: TRBJ1-1
D: -
DNA: TGTGCCAGCTGGGCTGGGGGGTCCACTGAAGCTTTCTTT
CDR3: CASWAGGSTEAFF

size: -
V: TRBV7-6
J: TRBJ2-1
D: -
DNA: TGTGCCAGCAGCACCAGTCGAAACTCCTACAATGAGCAGTTCTTC
CDR3: CASSTSRNSYNEQFF

size: -
V: TRBV19
J: TRBJ2-7
D: -
DNA: TGTGCCAGTAGTATAAGAGACAGCTCCTACGAGCAGTACTTC
CDR3: CASSIRDSSYEQYF

size: -
V: TRBV29-1
J: TRBJ1-2
D: TRBD1
DNA: TGCAGCACCACAGGGGGAGGAGGGGGCTACACCTTC
CDR3: CSTTGGGGGYTF

size: -
V: TRBV12-5
J: TRBJ2-1
D: -
DNA: TGTGCTAGTGGTCCCAAAGAGCCCTACAATGAGCAGTTCTTC
CDR3: CASGPKEPYNEQFF

size: -
V: TRBV28
J: TRBJ1-4
D: -
DNA: TGTGCCAGCGGGCACGAAAAACTGTTTTTT
CDR3: CASGHEKLFF

size: -
V: TRBV5-8
J: TRBJ2-1
D: -
DNA: TGTGCCAGCAGCTTGGCCCTCCTGAGCTCCTACAATGAGCAGTTCTTC
CDR3: CASSLALLSSYNEQFF

size: few
V: TRBV28
J: TRBJ2-1
D: TRBD1
DNA: TGTGCCAGCAGTTCCCCCGGGACAGGGACAGATGAGCAGTTCTTC
CDR3: CASSSPGTGTDEQFF

size: -
V: TRBV11-1
J: TRBJ2-7
D: -
DNA: TGTGCCAGCAGCTTGTCTTCCTACGAGCAGTACTTC
CDR3: CASSLSSYEQYF

size: -
V: TRBV5-1
J: TRBJ2-7
D: -
DNA: TGCGCCAGCAGCTTCCGGACTCGAAACGACGAGCAGTACTTC
CDR3: CASSFRTRNDEQYF

size: -
V: TRBV7-2
J: TRBJ2-7
D: -
DNA: TGTGCCAGCAGCTTAGCAGGGACTGCTACCTACGAGCAGTACTTC
CDR3: CASSLAGTATYEQYF

size: -
V: TRBV6-6
J: TRBJ1-3
D: TRBD1
DNA: TGTGCCAGCATCATGGGACAGGGGTTCTCTGGAAACACCATATATTTT
CDR3: CASIMGQGFSGNTIYF

size: -
V: TRBV19
J: TRBJ2-2
D: -
DNA: TGTGCCAGTACCAGGACAGGAGGGACCGGGGAGCTGTTTTTT
CDR3: CASTRTGGTGELFF

size: -
V: TRBV5-1
J: TRBJ2-1
D: TRBD2
DNA: TGCGCCAGCAGCCCTGGCGGCGGGGGCTCCTACAATGAGCAGTTCTTC
CDR3: CASSPGGGGSYNEQFF

size: -
V: TRBV11-2
J: TRBJ2-2
D: -
DNA: TGTGCCAGCAGCCCCCCTATCGACGGGGAGCTGTTTTTT
CDR3: CASSPPIDGELFF

size: -
V: TRBV27
J: TRBJ1-4
D: TRBD1
DNA: TGTGCCAGCAGCCTGCGACAGGGAACTAATGAAAAACTGTTTTTT
CDR3: CASSLRQGTNEKLFF

size: -
V: TRBV7-3
J: TRBJ2-5
D: TRBD2
DNA: TGTGCCAGCAGCTTAAGCGGGAGGGGAGAGACCCAGTACTTC
CDR3: CASSLSGRGETQYF

size: few
V: TRBV9
J: TRBJ2-3
D: TRBD2
DNA: TGTGCCAGCAGCTCAGGGGGCCTAGCGGGAGGGCCTGAGACGCAGTATTTT
CDR3: CASSSGGLAGGPETQYF

size: -
V: TRBV14
J: TRBJ2-2
D: -
DNA: TGTGCCAGCAGCCAAGGACTATCCCGCGGGGAGCTGTTTTTT
CDR3: CASSQGLSRGELFF

size: -
V: TRBV18
J: TRBJ2-5
D: -
DNA: TGTGCCAGCTCACCACCTCGTAACGGCCAAGAGACCCAGTACTTC
CDR3: CASSPPRNGQETQYF